These 28 T cell receptor beta chains came from one sample sequenced in a study of T cell responses to AZD1222 COVID-19 vaccine. Using immunoSEQ multiplex PCR, the repertoire was profiled, and TCRdb retains in-frame clones only, with some absent. The sample holds 150,000 to 180,000 clones; around nine tenths are singletons and the top ten take approximately 20%. The sample in question was peripheral blood, obtained on day 0 of AZD1222 vaccination. The source is an adult in good health.

This clone has just one count. In DNA form, the CDR3 reads TGTGCCAGCAGCATGGACAACCTGCGCAATCAGCCCCAGCATTTT. It specifies CASSMDNLRNQPQHF. The chain joins TRBV7-2 to TRBJ1-5; a possible D gene is TRBD1 (5 bases). The germline V gene encodes CDR1 SGHTA and CDR2 FQGNSA. The CDR3 loop spans 15 amino acids. V dropped 5 bases and J dropped 2 bases, with 13 bases sitting between them.

This chain joins TRBV28 and TRBJ1-1; D not certain. This CDR3 contains 12 residues. V lost 6 bases, J lost 2 bases, and 7 bases lay in between. CDR1 and CDR2 from the germline V gene are MDHEN and SYDVKM. This CDR3 reads CASRSVNTEAFF. DNA of the CDR3: TGTGCCAGCAGATCAGTAAACACTGAAGCTTTCTTT. Full variable domain (remainder filled in from reference TRBV28 and TRBJ1-1): DVKVTQSSRYLVKRTGEKVFLECVQDMDHENMFWYRQDPGLGLRLIYFSYDVKMKEKGDIPEGYSVSREKKERFSLILESASTNQTSMYLCASRSVNTEAFFGQGTRLTVV.

The chain carries TRBV9 and TRBJ1-5; 12 bases align to TRBD1. The CDR3 contains 15 residues. In germline, CDR1 is SGDLS, CDR2 YYNGEE. V dropped 3 bases and J dropped 8; count of bases not matched to a gene: 6. In DNA form, the CDR3 reads TGTGCCAGCAGCGAGGGGACAGGGGGCGGGGAGCCCCAGCATTTT. Translation gives CASSEGTGGGEPQHF.

This chain connects TRBV6-5 to TRBJ1-4; tentatively, D is TRBD1 (6 bases). Germline V lookup: CDR1 MNHEY, CDR2 SVGAGI. CDR3 length: 16 amino acids. V was pared by 0 bases and J by 8 bases, with 16 bases between. The CDR3 is CASSYSRFGGSEKLFF. The DNA for the CDR3 is TGTGCCAGCAGTTACTCCCGGTTTGGGGGCAGCGAAAAACTGTTTTTT.

The J gene is TRBJ1-1, the V gene TRBV11-2, with 7 bases identical to TRBD1. There are 14 residues in the CDR3. The germline V gene has CDR1 SGHAT and CDR2 FQNNGV. With 5 bases clipped from V and 3 bases from J, the junction kept 6 bases outside the gene matches. The CDR3 bases are TGTGCCAGCAGCAAGACAGGGCGCGACACTGAAGCTTTCTTT. Translation: CASSKTGRDTEAFF.

The chain joins TRBV27 to TRBJ1-2, with TRBD1 matching over 7 bases. J was trimmed by 7 bases and V by 6 bases; bases with no gene match: 5. This CDR3 region has 12 residues. The germline CDR1 and CDR2 sequences are MNHEY and SMNVEV (reference sequence). The CDR3 DNA reads as TGTGCCAGCAGCTATACAGGGGTTGGCTACACCTTC. It specifies CASSYTGVGYTF.

The chain is built from TRBV6-6 and TRBJ1-5; 7 bases fit TRBD1. Germline values: CDR1 MNHNY, CDR2 SVGAGI (reference sequence). J lost 5 bases, V lost 2 bases, and 3 bases had no gene match. This CDR3 has 14 amino acids. The CDR3, as DNA: TGTGCCAGCAGTTACGACAGGGACGATCAGCCCCAGCATTTT. Protein product: CASSYDRDDQPQHF.

V is TRBV7-9 and J is TRBJ1-1; possible D gene TRBD1, 5 bases. The CDR3 runs to 14 residues. The V end was cut by 3 bases, the J end by 1 base, with 9 bases between. Germline V gene sequence: CDR1 SEHNR, CDR2 FQNEAQ (reference sequence). The CDR3 here is CASSLGPANTEAFF. The CDR3 region has the DNA TGTGCCAGCAGCTTGGGACCGGCGAACACTGAAGCTTTCTTT. Combining the CDR3 with reference TRBV7-9 and TRBJ1-1 gives the whole variable domain DTGVSQNPRHKITKRGQNVTFRCDPISEHNRLYWYRQTLGQGPEFLTYFQNEAQLEKSRLLSDRFSAERPKGSFSTLEIQRTEQGDSAMYLCASSLGPANTEAFFGQGTRLTVV.

The chain is built from TRBV20-1 and TRBJ2-7; no reliable D call. Trimming removed 5 bases at V and 7 bases at J, with 9 bases between. Germline V gene sequence: CDR1 DFQATT, CDR2 SNEGSKA (reference sequence). The CDR3 covers 10 residues. The CDR3 DNA follows: TGCAGTGCTGTCTTTACGGAGCAGTACTTC. Its protein is CSAVFTEQYF.

This sequence joins TRBV11-2 and TRBJ2-5, with D uncertain. Between the trimmed V and J ends, which lost 1 base and 4 bases, there was a span of 10 bases. This CDR3 spans 14 amino acids. Germline CDR1 and CDR2: SGHAT and FQNNGV. CDR3 nucleotides: TGTGCCAGCAGCTTAGTCCGGTCAGTAGAGACCCAGTACTTC. Protein product: CASSLVRSVETQYF.

This clone was observed once. This rearrangement joins TRBV28 to TRBJ1-5, with a tentative D call TRBD1 (5 bases). Between the trimmed V and J ends, which lost 4 bases and 4 bases, there was a span of 14 bases. This CDR3 contains 15 residues. Germline CDR1 is MDHEN and CDR2 is SYDVKM. In nucleotides, the CDR3 is TGTGCCAGCAGTTCCTTTGGGGGGAATAATCAGCCCCAGCATTTT. The encoded protein is CASSSFGGNNQPQHF. Using reference TRBV28 and TRBJ1-5 for the parts outside the CDR3, the full variable domain is DVKVTQSSRYLVKRTGEKVFLECVQDMDHENMFWYRQDPGLGLRLIYFSYDVKMKEKGDIPEGYSVSREKKERFSLILESASTNQTSMYLCASSSFGGNNQPQHFGDGTRLSIL.

This clone has a handful of counts. The chain is built from TRBV18 and TRBJ2-2; 7 bases map to TRBD1. Germline V gene lookup returns CDR1 KGHSH and CDR2 LQKENI. The ends lost 1 base at V and 6 bases at J; junction bases unmatched: 2. The length of the CDR3 is 14 residues. CDR3 sequence: CASSPRTGAGELFF. DNA of the CDR3: TGTGCCAGCTCACCACGAACAGGGGCCGGGGAGCTGTTTTTT.

The genes are TRBV7-2 and TRBJ2-2, with 7 positions matching TRBD2. This CDR3 has 16 amino acids. Trimming removed 2 bases from V and 1 base from J; junction bases left unmatched: 4. Germline CDR1 SGHTA, CDR2 FQGNSA. The CDR3 here is CASSLNGGRNTGELFF. The CDR3 bases are TGTGCCAGCAGCTTAAACGGCGGGAGGAACACCGGGGAGCTGTTTTTT. The variable domain in full, completed from reference TRBV7-2 and TRBJ2-2, reads GAGVSQSPSNKVTEKGKDVELRCDPISGHTALYWYRQSLGQGLEFLIYFQGNSAPDKSGLPSDRFSAERTGGSVSTLTIQRTQQEDSAVYLCASSLNGGRNTGELFFGEGSRLTVL.

This clone has a single count. V is TRBV27 and J is TRBJ1-5; 8 nucleotides match TRBD1. The CDR3 is 15 amino acids. The germline V gene has CDR1 MNHEY and CDR2 SMNVEV (reference sequence). J was trimmed by 4 bases and V by 4 bases; bases with no gene match: 6. CDR3 nucleotide sequence: TGTGCCAGCAGTTGGCAGGGGGCAAGTAATCAGCCCCAGCATTTT. This codes for CASSWQGASNQPQHF.

The chain links TRBV27 to TRBJ1-2; the match to TRBD1 covers 12 bases. The CDR3 runs 15 residues. The germline gives CDR1 MNHEY, CDR2 SMNVEV (reference sequence). The V and J ends lost 6 bases and 6 bases, in that order; junction bases with no gene match: 8. CDR3 region: CASSLGTGGWDGYTF. As DNA, the CDR3 is TGTGCCAGCAGCCTGGGGACAGGGGGCTGGGATGGCTACACCTTC.

This rearrangement joins TRBV7-3 to TRBJ2-1; TRBD2 matches 8 bases. This CDR3 comprises 15 residues. The V and J ends lost 5 bases and 7 bases, in that order; junction bases with no gene match: 10. Looked up from germline, CDR1 is SGHTA and CDR2 is FQGTGA. The CDR3 nucleotides read TGTGCCAGCAGCCCCACCGCGGGAGGAGGAAATGAGCAGTTCTTC. Encoded protein: CASSPTAGGGNEQFF.

The rearrangement uses TRBV5-1 and TRBJ2-2; 10 positions match TRBD1. Germline lookup yields CDR1 SGHRS and CDR2 YFSETQ. The CDR3 runs 15 residues. Trimming cost V 10 bases and J 6 bases; bases outside gene matches: 12. The DNA of the CDR3 is TGCGCCTCCTACCCCGGGACAGGGGATGCCGGGGAGCTGTTTTTT. As protein: CASYPGTGDAGELFF.

This clone was seen a handful of times. The CDR3 here is CASRQVTGELFF. The DNA for the CDR3 is TGTGCCAGCCGCCAGGTCACCGGGGAGCTGTTTTTT. The rearrangement links TRBV19 to TRBJ2-2; D gene unclear. Germline CDR1 reads LNHDA; CDR2 reads SQIVND (reference sequence). Trimming stripped 9 bases from V and 4 bases from J, with 9 bases between. The CDR3 is made up of 12 amino acids.

Here the CDR3 reads CAITPTGGNSPLHF. CDR3 nucleotide sequence: TGTGCCATCACCCCGACAGGGGGCAATTCACCCCTCCACTTT. The chain combines TRBV10-3 with TRBJ1-6; 10 positions agree with TRBD1. Germline V CDR1 and CDR2: ENHRY, SYGVKD. With 7 bases clipped from V and 7 bases from J, the junction kept 4 bases outside the gene matches. This CDR3 spans 14 amino acids.

The chain carries TRBV27 and TRBJ1-6, with D perhaps TRBD1 (5 bases). Between the trimmed V and J ends, which lost 5 bases and 10 bases, there was a span of 18 bases. The CDR3 totals 15 residues. Per germline, CDR1 MNHEY and CDR2 SMNVEV (reference sequence). The CDR3 bases are TGTGCCAGCAGTCCTTTTGTAGGGGTGAGGTCACCCCTCCACTTT. Protein: CASSPFVGVRSPLHF.

The V gene is TRBV24-1, the J gene TRBJ2-7, with D perhaps TRBD1 or TRBD2 (5 bases each). There are 17 residues in the CDR3. V lost 3 bases, J lost 3 bases, and 20 bases lay in between. CDR1 and CDR2 from the germline V gene are KGHDR and SFDVKD. This CDR3 is CATSDRSRGPSLYEQYF. For the CDR3, the DNA is TGTGCCACCAGTGATAGAAGCCGGGGCCCCAGTCTCTACGAGCAGTACTTC.

This sequence joins TRBV7-8 and TRBJ1-6; possibly TRBD1 for D (5 bases). V dropped 1 base and J dropped 5 bases, with 9 bases sitting between them. CDR3 length: 15 residues. Germline CDR1 SGHVS, CDR2 FQNEAQ. The chain's CDR3 is CASSLGQTDNSPLHF. CDR3 bases: TGTGCCAGCAGCTTAGGGCAGACAGATAATTCACCCCTCCACTTT.

The V and J genes are TRBV2 and TRBJ2-2; 8 positions match TRBD1. The CDR3 has 17 residues. V shed 1 base and J 4 bases; nucleotides not matched to a gene: 8. Germline V CDR1 and CDR2: SNHLY, FYNNEI. The CDR3 reads CASSEGYRGMGTGELFF. The CDR3 nucleotides are TGTGCCAGCAGTGAAGGTTACAGGGGGATGGGCACCGGGGAGCTGTTTTTT.

The chain uses TRBV5-1 and TRBJ1-2; the D gene is possibly TRBD1 (6 bases). From germline, CDR1 is SGHRS and CDR2 YFSETQ. The length of the CDR3 is 15 residues. Deletions cut 2 bases from V and 0 bases from J, with 11 bases between. CDR3 DNA: TGCGCCAGCAGCTTTACGGACAGCCCTAACTATGGCTACACCTTC. It translates to CASSFTDSPNYGYTF.

The J gene is TRBJ1-5, the V gene TRBV2, with D possibly TRBD1 on 5 matching bases. Trimming pared 3 bases from V and 0 bases from J, leaving 12 bases between. This CDR3 contains 16 residues. The germline V gene encodes CDR1 SNHLY and CDR2 FYNNEI. This chain's CDR3 is CASSEGHGTSNQPQHF. The CDR3 DNA sequence: TGTGCCAGCAGTGAGGGGCATGGAACTAGCAATCAGCCCCAGCATTTT. Full variable domain (outside the CDR3, taken from reference TRBV2 and TRBJ1-5): EPEVTQTPSHQVTQMGQEVILRCVPISNHLYFYWYRQILGQKVEFLVSFYNNEISEKSEIFDDQFSVERPDGSNFTLKIRSTKLEDSAMYFCASSEGHGTSNQPQHFGDGTRLSIL.

The chain combines TRBV28 with TRBJ1-1, with a weak D call TRBD1 (5 bases). CDR3 length equals 20 residues. CDR1 MDHEN and CDR2 SYDVKM come from the germline V gene. The V end was cut by 1 base, the J end by 1 base, with 25 bases between. The CDR3 protein is CASSLYPPSLAGPTNTEAFF. Written as DNA, the CDR3 is TGTGCCAGCAGTTTATACCCCCCGAGCCTCGCAGGGCCAACGAACACTGAAGCTTTCTTT.

CDR3 DNA sequence: TGTGCCATCAGTGGGTTTGGTAGCACTGAAGCTTTCTTT. It yields the protein CAISGFGSTEAFF. This chain joins TRBV10-3 and TRBJ1-1; D is ambiguous. The ends were cut back, 4 bases at V and 4 bases at J, with 10 bases in the middle. The CDR3 is made up of 13 amino acids. The germline V gene has CDR1 ENHRY and CDR2 SYGVKD.

The rearrangement uses TRBV27 and TRBJ1-5; D unresolved. Germline values: CDR1 MNHEY, CDR2 SMNVEV (reference sequence). The V and J ends lost 3 bases and 5 bases respectively, with 11 bases between them. The CDR3 is made up of 14 amino acids. The CDR3 here is CASSLIEGYQPQHF. The DNA for the CDR3 is TGTGCCAGCAGTTTGATAGAGGGATATCAGCCCCAGCATTTT.